This T cell receptor beta chain came from a study of T cells after yellow fever vaccination. For the study at large: Where fractions had low cell numbers, libraries were prepared from them with the SMART-Seq v4 Ultra Low Input RNA kit. General study results and limits: Although the secondary response was weaker, it peaked faster, at day 5 versus 15.

This clonotype was counted at least ten times. Its target is not known. Relative to the germline gene, one junction end is altered; a read error may explain this. It was through 5'RACE template switching that TCR cDNA was made, with a universal primer site and UMIs added. TCRdb independently ran MiXCR on the 5' RACE reads; one entry per CDR3 protein. This sample has a few hundred thousand distinct CDR3 sequences, with around 8.1% found just once. Germline V gene lookup returns CDR1 SGHRS and CDR2 YFSETQ. There are 14 residues in the CDR3. This TCR derives from a man aged 18 to 29 who received the YFV17D yellow fever vaccine. The gene calls are TRBV5-1 and TRBJ2-2, with D possibly matching TRBD2 (6 bases). Sample: PBMCs, taken roughly seven weeks after the first yellow fever vaccination. The CDR3 DNA reads TGTGCCAGCAGCCCGGGGACTAACACCGGGGAGCTGTTTTTT. Protein product: CASSPGTNTGELFF. Filled out from reference TRBV5-1 and TRBJ2-2, the complete variable domain reads KAGVTQTPRYLIKTRGQQVTLSCSPISGHRSVSWYQQTPGQGLQFLFEYFSETQRNKGNFPGRFSGRQFSNSRSEMNVSTLELGDSALYLCASSPGTNTGELFFGEGSRLTVL.